The sequence of this T cell receptor (beta chain) was determined in a study of control samples from healthy donors and cancer patients. Measured with immunoSEQ multiplex PCR; TCRdb has only the in-frame clones, and not every one. The sample lists about 84,000 clones; approximately 82% were seen once. V was clipped by 5 bases and J by 4 bases, with 11 bases between them. The germline V gene has CDR1 SGHAT and CDR2 FQNNGV. This CDR3 comprises 14 residues. The V gene is TRBV11-2, the J gene TRBJ1-4; TRBD1 is a possible D gene (5 bases). This sequence was found in a man aged 55 to 70 with head and neck cancer. Sequenced material: PBMCs. DNA of the CDR3: TGTGCCAGCAGCCCGGGGGGGGGTAATGAAAAACTGTTTTTT. Its protein product is CASSPGGGNEKLFF.